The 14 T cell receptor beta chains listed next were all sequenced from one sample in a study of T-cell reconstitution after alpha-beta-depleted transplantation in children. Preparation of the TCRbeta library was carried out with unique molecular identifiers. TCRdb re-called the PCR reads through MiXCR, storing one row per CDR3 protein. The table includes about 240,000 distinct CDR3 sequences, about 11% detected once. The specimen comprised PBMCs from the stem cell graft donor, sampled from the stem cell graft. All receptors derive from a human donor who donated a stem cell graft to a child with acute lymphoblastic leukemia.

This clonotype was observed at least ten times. DNA of the CDR3: TGTGCCAGCAGTTACTCGAAAGCGGGGGACTCCTACGAGCAGTACTTC. It yields the protein CASSYSKAGDSYEQYF. The chain couples TRBV6-5 to TRBJ2-7; 8 bases align to TRBD2. Losses at the gene ends were 0 bases for V and 0 bases for J; bases not matched to a gene: 4. This CDR3 has 16 amino acids. Germline V gene sequence: CDR1 MNHEY, CDR2 SVGAGI.

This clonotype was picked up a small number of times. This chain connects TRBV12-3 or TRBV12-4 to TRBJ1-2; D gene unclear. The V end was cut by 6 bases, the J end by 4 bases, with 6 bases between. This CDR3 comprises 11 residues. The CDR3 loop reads CASSRLYGYTF. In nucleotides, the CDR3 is TGTGCCAGCAGCCGCCTCTATGGCTACACCTTC.

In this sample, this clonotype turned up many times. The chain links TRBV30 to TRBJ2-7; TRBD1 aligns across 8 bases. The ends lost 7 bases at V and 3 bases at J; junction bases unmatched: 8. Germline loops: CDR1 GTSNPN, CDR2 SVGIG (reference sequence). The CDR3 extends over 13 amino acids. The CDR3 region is CASGTGKGYEQYF. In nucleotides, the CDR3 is TGTGCCTCCGGGACAGGCAAGGGCTACGAGCAGTACTTC.

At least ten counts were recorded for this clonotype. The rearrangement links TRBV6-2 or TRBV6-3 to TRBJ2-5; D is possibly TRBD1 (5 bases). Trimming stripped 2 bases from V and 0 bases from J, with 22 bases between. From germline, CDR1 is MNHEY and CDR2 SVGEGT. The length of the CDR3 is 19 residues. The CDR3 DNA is TGTGCCAGCAGTTACCCCCCGGCCTTCACAGGCGCGTACCAAGAGACCCAGTACTTC. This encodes CASSYPPAFTGAYQETQYF.

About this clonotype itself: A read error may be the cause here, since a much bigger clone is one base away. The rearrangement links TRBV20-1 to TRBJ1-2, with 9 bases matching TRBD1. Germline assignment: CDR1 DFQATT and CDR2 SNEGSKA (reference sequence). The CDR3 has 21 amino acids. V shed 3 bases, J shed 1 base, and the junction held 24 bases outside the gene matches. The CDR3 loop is CSARHTGTGRNVQGSNYGYTF. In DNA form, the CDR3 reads TGCAGTGCTAGGCACACCGGGACAGGGCGTAACGTACAAGGGAGTAACTATGGCTACACCTTC.

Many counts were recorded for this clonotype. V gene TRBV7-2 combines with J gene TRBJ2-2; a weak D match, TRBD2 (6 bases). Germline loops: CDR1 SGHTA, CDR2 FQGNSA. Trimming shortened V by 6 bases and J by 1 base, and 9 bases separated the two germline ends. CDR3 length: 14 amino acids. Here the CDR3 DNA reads TGTGCCAGCAGTCTTAGCGGGAACACCGGGGAGCTGTTTTTT. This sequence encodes CASSLSGNTGELFF.

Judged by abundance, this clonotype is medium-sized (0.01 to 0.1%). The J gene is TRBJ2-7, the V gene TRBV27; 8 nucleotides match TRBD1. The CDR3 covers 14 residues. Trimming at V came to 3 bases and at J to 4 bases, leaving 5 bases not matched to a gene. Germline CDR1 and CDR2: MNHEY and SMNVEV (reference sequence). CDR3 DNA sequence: TGTGCCAGCAGTTTGCAGGGGGCGAATTACGAGCAGTACTTC. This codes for CASSLQGANYEQYF.

This CDR3 reads CSVEDLGEVVNTGELFF. In DNA form, the CDR3 reads TGCAGCGTTGAAGATTTAGGGGAGGTGGTTAACACCGGGGAGCTGTTTTTT. J is TRBJ2-2 and V is TRBV29-1; D may be TRBD2 (6 bases). From germline, CDR1 is SQVTM and CDR2 ANQGSEA. The CDR3 is 17 residues long. V lost 0 bases to trimming and J lost 2 bases, with 16 bases between them.

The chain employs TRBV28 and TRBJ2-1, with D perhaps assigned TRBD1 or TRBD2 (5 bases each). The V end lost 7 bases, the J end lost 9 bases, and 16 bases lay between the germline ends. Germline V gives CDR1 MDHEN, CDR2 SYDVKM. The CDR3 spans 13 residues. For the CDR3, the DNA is TGTGCCAGCAAAGGGACCGGGGTCGGTGAGCAGTTCTTC. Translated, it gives CASKGTGVGEQFF.

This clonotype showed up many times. CDR3: CSASSSRGISYNEQFF. The DNA for the CDR3 is TGCAGTGCTAGCTCCTCGAGGGGAATTTCCTACAATGAGCAGTTCTTC. The J gene is TRBJ2-1, the V gene TRBV20-1, with D perhaps TRBD1 or TRBD2 (5 bases each). This CDR3 contains 16 residues. Deletions cut 3 bases from V and 1 base from J, with 16 bases between. Germline CDR1 and CDR2: DFQATT and SNEGSKA (reference sequence).

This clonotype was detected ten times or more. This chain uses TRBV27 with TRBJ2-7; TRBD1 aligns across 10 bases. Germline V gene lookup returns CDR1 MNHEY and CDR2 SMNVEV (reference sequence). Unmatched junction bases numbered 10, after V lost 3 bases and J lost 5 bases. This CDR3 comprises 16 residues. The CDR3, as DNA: TGTGCCAGCAGTTTTAATGGGGACAGGGGTCCAGACGAGCAGTACTTC. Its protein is CASSFNGDRGPDEQYF.

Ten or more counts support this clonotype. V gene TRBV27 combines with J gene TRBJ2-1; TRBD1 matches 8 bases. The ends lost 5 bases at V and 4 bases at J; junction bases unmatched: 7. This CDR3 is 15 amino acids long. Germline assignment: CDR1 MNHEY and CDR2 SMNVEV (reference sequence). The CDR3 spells CASSLRDRPYNEQFF. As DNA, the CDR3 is TGTGCCAGCAGTCTACGGGACAGGCCGTACAATGAGCAGTTCTTC.

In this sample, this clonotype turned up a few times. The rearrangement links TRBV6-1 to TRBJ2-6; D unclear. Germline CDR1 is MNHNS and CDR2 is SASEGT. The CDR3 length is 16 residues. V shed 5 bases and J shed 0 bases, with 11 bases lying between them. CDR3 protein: CASSRGSSSGANVLTF. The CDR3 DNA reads TGTGCCAGCAGTCGAGGCAGCTCCTCTGGGGCCAACGTCCTGACTTTC.

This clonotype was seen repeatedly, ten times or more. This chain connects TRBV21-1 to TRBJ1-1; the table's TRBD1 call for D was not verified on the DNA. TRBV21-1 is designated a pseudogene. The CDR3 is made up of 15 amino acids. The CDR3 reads CASSPQGFGYTEAFF. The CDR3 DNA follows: TGTGCCAGCAGCCCGCAGGGGTTTGGGTACACTGAAGCTTTCTTT.